Given below is one TCR beta chain in context. Its matching antigen is unknown. The record originates from a study of radiation and T cells in renal cell carcinoma. Study at large: Nephrectomy followed 15 Gy stereotactic body radiation by 4 weeks.

This table comes from immunoSEQ multiplex PCR, and its TCRdb copy is limited to in-frame clones, with some not included. The table lists about 130,000 clones, over 75% of them singletons. The CDR3 runs 17 residues. The germline V gene has CDR1 LGHNT and CDR2 FRNRAP. The germline V and J ends were trimmed by 7 bases and 0 bases, with 18 bases remaining between them. Noted time point: baseline pretreatment blood. Treatment here: 15 Gy SBRT to primary tumor, nephrectomy 4 weeks later. General study points: Baseline intratumoral clonotype presence is unknown without pretreatment biopsies. In blood, top tumor clones expanded by 2 weeks, shrinking by 4.

The source of this sequence is a woman aged 45-59 years with renal cell carcinoma. Here the sequenced sample was blood, taken from a patient whose treatment included radiotherapy and nephrectomy. The V and J genes are TRBV12-5 and TRBJ2-2; D not resolved. CDR3 protein: CASAYPKGGTNTGELFF. Written as DNA, the CDR3 is TGTGCTAGTGCCTATCCCAAAGGCGGAACGAACACCGGGGAGCTGTTTTTT. Complete variable domain (other parts from reference TRBV12-5 and TRBJ2-2): DARVTQTPRHKVTEMGQEVTMRCQPILGHNTVFWYRQTMMQGLELLAYFRNRAPLDDSGMPKDRFSAEMPDATLATLKIQPSEPRDSAVYFCASAYPKGGTNTGELFFGEGSRLTVL.